This record covers a single T cell receptor (beta chain). Its antigen is not yet known. Base qualities are not at hand, and no much larger clone is one base apart. Ficoll-Paque density gradient centrifugation was used to isolate PBMCs. This sample is drawn from a study of T-cell memory formation after mild COVID-19 (dated by TCRdb to 2020 to 2023). Concerning the study at large: TCR sequence clusters from the two donors were found to be largely donor specific. Two young, previously healthy adult volunteers, one female and one male, were included in the cohort. Longitudinal TCRalpha and TCRbeta repertoire sequencing tracked T-cell clones expanding and contracting after mild COVID-19 in two donors. Points the paper makes about the study in general: Contracting CD4+ clones turned up mainly in the CM and EM memory subsets, whereas EMRA was where CD8+ clones were enriched. Some responding clones were found in pre-infection memory, which suggests that pre-existing cross-reactive memory T cells took part in the SARS-CoV-2 response. SARS-CoV-2 specificity was not confirmed for the second-wave clones peaking on day 37. Only two mild cases were covered by the study, and larger cohorts that include severe cases with pre-infection samples were considered necessary. Balanced CD4/CD8 phenotypes were observed for clones contracting from day 15 to 85, whereas a bias towards CD4+ was observed for a second wave of clones expanding from day 15 to 37.

V is cut back by 5 bases and J by 9 bases, with 9 bases in the junction unmatched. The CDR3 runs 15 amino acids, cysteine and phenylalanine included. Only the CDR3 region is kept as DNA, spanning 45 bases read in frame from base 1. For CDR1 and CDR2, the germline V gene lists SGHAT and FQNNGV. Sequencing was carried out with an Illumina NovaSeq 6000. cDNA libraries for TCRalpha and TCRbeta were prepared by 5'RACE using constant-segment primers, with sample barcodes and unique molecular identifiers added. Trizol reagent was used to extract RNA from every sample. Amplification of the libraries took two PCR steps, and the second step added a second sample barcode plus Illumina TruSeq adapters. Libraries were sequenced on an Illumina NovaSeq with 2 x 150 bp paired-end reads. Per the original workflow: Reads were demultiplexed and collapsed into UMI-guided consensus sequences with migec v1.2.7. Using mixcr v2.1.11, UMI consensuses were aligned to TRA and TRB V and J templates and then assembled into clonotypes. Clonotypes were classified as expanded or contracted when called significant by both edgeR and NoisET, with noise models trained on biological replicates. For edgeR calls, the cutoffs were a false discovery rate-adjusted p below 0.01 and a log2 fold-change threshold of 1. PCA with hierarchical clustering of max-normalized trajectories of the 1000 most abundant clonotypes was used as exploratory dynamics analysis. Separately sequenced CD4+ and CD8+ repertoires were used to assign a CD4 or CD8 phenotype to each responding clone. TCRdb reran the public reads through fastp at Q25 and MiXCR, keeping productive beta chains. Rows are combined by CDR3 protein, so each entry shows the most common genes and DNA. The V and J calls here are based on TCRdb, not the publication. Recorded for this sample are about 33,000 distinct CDR3 sequences; 20% to 25% of them occurred a single time. 1.5% to 1.9% of the sample goes to the ten largest clones.

Sample: PBMCs or a T cell subset sorted from them (not recorded which). The rearranged chain carries TRBV11-2 and TRBJ2-4; 11 of the junction bases match TRBD2. The TCR was taken from an adult who had mild COVID-19 (a few samples of this study predate the infection). The sample titles of this study are shuffled in the database, so cell type and time point are left out. The CDR3 has the sequence CASSENSGGVGIQYF. The DNA sequence follows: TGTGCCAGCAGCGAAAATAGCGGGGGGGTCGGCATTCAGTACTTC.